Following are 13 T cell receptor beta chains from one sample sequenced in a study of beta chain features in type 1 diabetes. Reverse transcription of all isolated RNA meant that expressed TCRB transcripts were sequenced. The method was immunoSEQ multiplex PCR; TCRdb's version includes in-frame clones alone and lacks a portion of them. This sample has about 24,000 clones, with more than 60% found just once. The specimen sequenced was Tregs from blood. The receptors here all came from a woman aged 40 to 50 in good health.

The chain's CDR3 is CASSARDRGPYEQYF. As DNA, the CDR3 is TGTGCCAGCAGCGCCCGGGACAGGGGGCCGTACGAGCAGTACTTC. This sequence joins TRBV11-2 and TRBJ2-7, with 12 bases matching TRBD1. Trimming removed 5 bases from V and 4 bases from J; junction bases left unmatched: 6. There are 15 residues in the CDR3. The germline gives CDR1 SGHAT, CDR2 FQNNGV.

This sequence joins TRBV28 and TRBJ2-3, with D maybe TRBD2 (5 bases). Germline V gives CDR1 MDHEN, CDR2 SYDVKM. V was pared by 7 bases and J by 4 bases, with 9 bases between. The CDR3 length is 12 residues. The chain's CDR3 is CASKQAADTQYF. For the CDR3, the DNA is TGTGCCAGCAAACAAGCGGCAGATACGCAGTATTTT.

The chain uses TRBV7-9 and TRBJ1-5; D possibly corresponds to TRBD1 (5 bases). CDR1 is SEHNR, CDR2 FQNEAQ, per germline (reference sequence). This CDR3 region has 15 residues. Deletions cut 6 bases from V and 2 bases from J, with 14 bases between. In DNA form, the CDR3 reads TGTGCCAGCAGTCGGGGGGGTATTGGCAATCAGCCCCAGCATTTT. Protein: CASSRGGIGNQPQHF.

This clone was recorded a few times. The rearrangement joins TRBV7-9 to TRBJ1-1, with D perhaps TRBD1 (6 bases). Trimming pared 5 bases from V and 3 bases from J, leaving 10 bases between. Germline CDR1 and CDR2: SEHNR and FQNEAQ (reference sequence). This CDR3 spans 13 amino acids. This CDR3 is CASSLPGDTEAFF. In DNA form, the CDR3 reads TGTGCCAGCAGCCTACCAGGGGACACTGAAGCTTTCTTT.

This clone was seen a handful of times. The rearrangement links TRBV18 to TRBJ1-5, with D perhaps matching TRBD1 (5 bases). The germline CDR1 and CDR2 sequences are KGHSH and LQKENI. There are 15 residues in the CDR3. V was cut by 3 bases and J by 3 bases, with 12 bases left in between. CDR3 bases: TGTGCCAGCTCACCGGCCGGCAGGGTCAATCAGCCCCAGCATTTT. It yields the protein CASSPAGRVNQPQHF.

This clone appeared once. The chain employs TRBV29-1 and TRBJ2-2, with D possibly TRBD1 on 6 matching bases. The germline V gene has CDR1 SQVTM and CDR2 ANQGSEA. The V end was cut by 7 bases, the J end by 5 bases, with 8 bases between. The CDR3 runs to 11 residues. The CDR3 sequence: CSAGQTGELFF. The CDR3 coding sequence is TGCAGCGCAGGACAGACCGGGGAGCTGTTTTTT.

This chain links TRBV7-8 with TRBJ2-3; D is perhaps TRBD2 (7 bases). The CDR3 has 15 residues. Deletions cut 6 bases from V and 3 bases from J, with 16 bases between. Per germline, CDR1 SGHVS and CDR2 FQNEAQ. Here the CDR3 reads CASSSKGGGTDTQYF. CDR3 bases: TGTGCCAGCAGTTCCAAGGGGGGGGGAACAGATACGCAGTATTTT.

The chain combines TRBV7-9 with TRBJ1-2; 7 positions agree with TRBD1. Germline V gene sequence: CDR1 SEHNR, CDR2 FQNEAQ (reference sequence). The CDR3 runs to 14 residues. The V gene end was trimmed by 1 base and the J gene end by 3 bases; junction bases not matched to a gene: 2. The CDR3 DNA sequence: TGTGCCAGCAGCTTAGACAGGGGAGACTATGGCTACACCTTC. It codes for CASSLDRGDYGYTF.

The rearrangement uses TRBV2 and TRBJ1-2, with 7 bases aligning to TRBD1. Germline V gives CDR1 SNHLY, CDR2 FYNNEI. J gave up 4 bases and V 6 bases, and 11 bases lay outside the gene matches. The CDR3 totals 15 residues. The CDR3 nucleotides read TGTGCCAGCAGGAGGGGGCAGGGTGAGGGCTATGGCTACACCTTC. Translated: CASRRGQGEGYGYTF.

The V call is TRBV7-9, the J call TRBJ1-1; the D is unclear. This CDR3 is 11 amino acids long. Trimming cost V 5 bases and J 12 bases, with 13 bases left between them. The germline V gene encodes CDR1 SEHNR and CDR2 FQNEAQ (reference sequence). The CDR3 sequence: CASSGLPESFF. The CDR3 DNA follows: TGTGCCAGCAGCGGACTGCCTGAGTCTTTCTTT.

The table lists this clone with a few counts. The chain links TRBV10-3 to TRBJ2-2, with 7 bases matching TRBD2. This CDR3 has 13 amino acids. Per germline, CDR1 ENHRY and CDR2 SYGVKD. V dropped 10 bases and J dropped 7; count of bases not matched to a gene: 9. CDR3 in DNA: TGTGCCACCCGGGGAGGGTTTGACGGGGAGCTGTTTTTT. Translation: CATRGGFDGELFF.

The CDR3 region has the DNA TGCGCCAGCAGCCCCGGACTGGTGACAGGGGGCTACACCTTC. Translating it yields CASSPGLVTGGYTF. This rearrangement joins TRBV5-1 to TRBJ1-2; 7 bases line up with TRBD1. The V segment lost 4 bases and the J segment 8 bases; nucleotides outside the gene matches: 11. Per germline, CDR1 SGHRS and CDR2 YFSETQ. This CDR3 has 14 residues.

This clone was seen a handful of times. CDR3 nucleotides: TGCGCCAGCATCCGGGAGGGACAGGGGCTCACTGAAGCTTTCTTT. Residues: CASIREGQGLTEAFF. The rearrangement uses TRBV5-1 and TRBJ1-1; 10 bases map to TRBD1. V was pared by 6 bases and J by 4 bases, with 9 bases of the junction left unmatched. The CDR3 covers 15 residues. Germline assignment: CDR1 SGHRS and CDR2 YFSETQ. Complete variable domain (other parts from reference TRBV5-1 and TRBJ1-1): KAGVTQTPRYLIKTRGQQVTLSCSPISGHRSVSWYQQTPGQGLQFLFEYFSETQRNKGNFPGRFSGRQFSNSRSEMNVSTLELGDSALYLCASIREGQGLTEAFFGQGTRLTVV.